This TCR beta chain derives from a study of blood T cell repertoires in COVID-19. Across the study: Whether acute or convalescent, the COVID-19 samples came from the United States, Italy and Spain. Sources were T cells, B-cell-depleted T cells, or PBMCs; the material itself was cDNA or gDNA.

Study processing details: Amplified reference gene primers provided the basis for estimating nucleated cell counts. Assay used: immunoSEQ multiplex PCR; TCRdb lists only in-frame clones, some missing. The DNA was the basis for D and trimming; V, J and clone size are from that table. The sample includes tens of thousands of clones, approximately 90% seen only once; the top ten take 3.2%. Germline CDR1 and CDR2: MNHNY and SVGAGI (reference sequence). CDR3 length equals 12 residues. V dropped 6 bases and J dropped 6 bases, with 11 bases sitting between them. This sequence originates from a man between 45 and 60 years old with active COVID-19. Material for sequencing was peripheral blood. This sequence joins TRBV6-6 and TRBJ1-2, with D possibly TRBD1 on 5 matching bases. This chain's CDR3 is CASSPGQDGYTF. CDR3 coding DNA: TGTGCCAGCAGCCCCGGACAAGATGGCTACACCTTC.